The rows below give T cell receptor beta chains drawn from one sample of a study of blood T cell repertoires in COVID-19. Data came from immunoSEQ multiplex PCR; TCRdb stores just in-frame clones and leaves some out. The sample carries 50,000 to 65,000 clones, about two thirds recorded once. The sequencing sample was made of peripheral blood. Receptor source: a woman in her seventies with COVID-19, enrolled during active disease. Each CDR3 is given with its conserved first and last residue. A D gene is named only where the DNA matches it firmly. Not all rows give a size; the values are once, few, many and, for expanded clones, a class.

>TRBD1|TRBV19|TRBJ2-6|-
TGTGCCAGTAGTACTACGGGACAGGGAACTGGGGCCAACGTCCTGACTTTC
CASSTTGQGTGANVLTF
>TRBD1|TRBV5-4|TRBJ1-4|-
TGTGCCAGCAGCTTAGGGACAGGGGTTTCTGAAAAACTGTTTTTT
CASSLGTGVSEKLFF
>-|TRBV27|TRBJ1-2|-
TGTGCCAGCAGGTCGAGGACGGGGTATGGCTACACCTTC
CASRSRTGYGYTF
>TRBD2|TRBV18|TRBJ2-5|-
TGTGCCAGCTCAAGTAGCGGGGCCCAAGAGACCCAGTACTTC
CASSSSGAQETQYF
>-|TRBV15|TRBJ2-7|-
TGTGCCACCAGTTATGGTGGCGGATACGAGCAGTACTTC
CATSYGGGYEQYF
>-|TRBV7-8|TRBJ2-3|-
TGTGCCAGCAGCTCCCTGGGGGGAGATACGCAGTATTTT
CASSSLGGDTQYF
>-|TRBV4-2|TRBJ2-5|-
TGTGCCAGCAGCCAAGATGGGGTAGCGACCCAAGAGACCCAGTACTTC
CASSQDGVATQETQYF
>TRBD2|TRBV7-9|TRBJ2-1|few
TGTGCCAGCAGCTTACAACGTGTGGGAGGGCCTCTCAATGAGCAGTTCTTC
CASSLQRVGGPLNEQFF
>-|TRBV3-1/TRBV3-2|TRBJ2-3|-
TGTGCCAGCAGCCAAGAGGTAGCAGCTGGCACAGATACGCAGTATTTT
CASSQEVAAGTDTQYF
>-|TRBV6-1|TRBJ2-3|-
TGTGCCAGCAGTGAAGTCAGGGGCACAGATACGCAGTATTTT
CASSEVRGTDTQYF
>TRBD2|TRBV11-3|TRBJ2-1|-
TGTGCCAGCAGAATTCTAGCGGGGAATGAGCAGTTCTTC
CASRILAGNEQFF
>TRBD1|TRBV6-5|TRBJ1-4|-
TGTGCCAGCAGACTCGACAGGGCTGGTAATGAAAAACTGTTTTTT
CASRLDRAGNEKLFF
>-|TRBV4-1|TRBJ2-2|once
TGCGCCAGCAGCCAAGCGAACGACAGAAGATTTGTCGGGGAGCTGTTTTTT
CASSQANDRRFVGELFF
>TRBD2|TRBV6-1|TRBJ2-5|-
TGTGCCAGCAGTGTAGCGGGGGGAACACAAGAGACCCAGTACTTC
CASSVAGGTQETQYF
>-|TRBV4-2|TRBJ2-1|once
TGTGCCAGCAGCCCAAGGACAGTACAAAGTGAGCAGTTCTTC
CASSPRTVQSEQFF